A selection of T cell receptor beta chains follows, all from one sample in a study of T cells in Graves' hyperthyroidism and ophthalmopathy. TCRdb reprocessed the multiplex PCR reads via MiXCR and lists one record per CDR3 protein. This sample yields hundreds of thousands of distinct CDR3 sequences, of which 40% to 55% are seen a single time; 6.5% to 9% belongs to the top ten. The sample was peripheral blood or thyroid tissue (not recorded which). Receptors were obtained from an adult man with Graves' disease, either hyperthyroidism or ophthalmopathy (not recorded which). CDR3s include the opening cysteine and the closing phenylalanine or tryptophan. The D gene is left open where the match is weak. Some rows mark clone size as missing; the rest say once, few, many or name a class of expanded clone.

NA,NA,TRBJ2-5,TRBV19,TGTGCCAGCAGCTTTTGGGGGATCCCTAGGGATCAAGAGACCCAGTACTTC,CASSFWGIPRDQETQYF
NA,NA,TRBJ2-7,TRBV25-1,TGTGCCAGCAGTCCAATTACAAGAAGCTCCTACGAGCAGTACTTC,CASSPITRSSYEQYF
TRBD2,NA,TRBJ2-5,TRBV7-8,TGTGCCAGCAGCTTTAAGGGGCGCGGGGGAGAGACCCAGTACTTC,CASSFKGRGGETQYF
NA,NA,TRBJ1-4,TRBV15,TGTGCCACCAGCAGCGTTGAGTCTGAAAAACTGTTTTTT,CATSSVESEKLFF
NA,few,TRBJ1-1,TRBV7-9,TGTGCCAGCAGCTTAGTCGGCAGTGGGGGGACTGAAGCTTTCTTT,CASSLVGSGGTEAFF
NA,few,TRBJ1-4,TRBV20-1,TGCAGTGCTAGAGATCCCCTTAATGAAAAACTGTTTTTT,CSARDPLNEKLFF
NA,many,TRBJ1-4,TRBV24-1,TGTGCCACCAGTGATTTGGGGCCAGGCGGGGATGAAAAACTGTTTTTT,CATSDLGPGGDEKLFF
TRBD1,many,TRBJ1-6,TRBV5-1,TGCGCCAGCAGCCTCACGGGACAGGGAGGCAATTCACCCCTCCACTTT,CASSLTGQGGNSPLHF
NA,NA,TRBJ2-7,TRBV11-1,TGTGCCAGCAGCTTAGATGACTACAATCAGCAGTACTTC,CASSLDDYNQQYF
NA,NA,TRBJ2-7,TRBV13,TGTGCCAGCAGGAAACAGGGCCCCAGCTCCTACGAGCAGTACTTC,CASRKQGPSSYEQYF
NA,NA,TRBJ1-2,TRBV25-1,TGTGCCAGCCGGGGGGGTGCCTATGGCTACACCTTC,CASRGGAYGYTF
NA,few,TRBJ2-7,TRBV20-1,TGCAGTGCTAGCCACAACCGGGGCCGCGAGCAGTACTTC,CSASHNRGREQYF
TRBD1,NA,TRBJ1-2,TRBV7-2,TGTGCCAGCAGCCGTGCCGGACAGGGTTCTGGCTACACCTTC,CASSRAGQGSGYTF
TRBD2,NA,TRBJ2-7,TRBV5-1,TGCGCCAGCAGCTCCCGATCTGGGACTAGCGGGAGCCTTGGTCGAGACGAGCAGTACTTC,CASSSRSGTSGSLGRDEQYF
NA,NA,TRBJ1-2,TRBV7-9,TGTGCCAGCAGCTTGGAACCGAGGGTGCCTAACTATGGCTACACCTTC,CASSLEPRVPNYGYTF
TRBD1,many,TRBJ1-5,TRBV20-1,TGCAGTGCCGAAGGCGGACAGGGGAGCAATCAGCCCCAGCATTTT,CSAEGGQGSNQPQHF
TRBD2,NA,TRBJ2-5,TRBV6-5,TGTGCCAGCAGTTACCCGGGACTAGCGGGAAAAGAGACCCAGTACTTC,CASSYPGLAGKETQYF
TRBD2,NA,TRBJ2-2,TRBV5-1,TGCGCCAGCAGCTTACTAGCGGGAGAAGGAGGGGACCGGGAGCTGTTTTTT,CASSLLAGEGGDRELFF
TRBD1,few,TRBJ2-7,TRBV10-3,TGTGCCATCAGTGAGTCCGGGACAGGGAATTTCACCTCCTACGAGCAGTACTTC,CAISESGTGNFTSYEQYF
NA,few,TRBJ2-5,TRBV5-1,TGCGCCAGCAGCTGGGTCTCAGGGGAGACCCAGTACTTC,CASSWVSGETQYF
TRBD1,NA,TRBJ1-1,TRBV19,TGTGCCTGGAGAATGGAGCGGACAGGTCCTTTCTTT,CAWRMERTGPFF
NA,NA,TRBJ1-5,TRBV2,TGTGCCAGCAGTGAACGTATCCTTAATCAGCCCCAGCATTTT,CASSERILNQPQHF
TRBD2,once,TRBJ2-1,TRBV29-1,TGCAGCGCCCCCCCGGGACTAGGTTCCCATGAGCAGTTCTTC,CSAPPGLGSHEQFF
TRBD2,once,TRBJ2-7,TRBV14,TGTGCCAGCAGCGGGAGGGTCTCCTACGAGCAGTACTTC,CASSGRVSYEQYF
NA,many,TRBJ2-7,TRBV15,TGTGCCACCAGCGCGGACAGTCCCTACGAGCAGTACTTC,CATSADSPYEQYF
NA,few,TRBJ1-2,TRBV29-1,TGCAGTCCCGGGGGCAACTATGGCTACACCTTC,CSPGGNYGYTF
NA,NA,TRBJ1-6,TRBV15,TGTGCCACCAGCAGGGGTGGGGGACGAGATAATTCACCCCTCCACTTT,CATSRGGGRDNSPLHF
TRBD1,once,TRBJ1-6,TRBV10-3,TGTGCCGTCCGGGACAGGGATAATTCACCCCTCCACTTT,CAVRDRDNSPLHF
NA,few,TRBJ1-1,TRBV5-8,TGTGCCAGCAGCTTCTGGGGTGATGAAGCTTTCTTT,CASSFWGDEAFF
NA,NA,TRBJ2-7,TRBV19,TGTGCCAGTAGTACCGACCACTCCTACGAGCAGTACTTC,CASSTDHSYEQYF
TRBD1,NA,TRBJ1-3,TRBV2,TGTGCCAACGGACAGGGGGCAACCTTCTCTGGAAACACCACATATTTT,CANGQGATFSGNTTYF
TRBD1,once,TRBJ1-1,TRBV5-1,TGCGCACAGGGGGGAGGCACTGAAGCTTTCTTT,CAQGGGTEAFF
NA,NA,TRBJ1-1,TRBV10-3,TGTGCCATCAAAGGAATGGGGCAGTCCAGACCATTCTTT,CAIKGMGQSRPFF
NA,NA,TRBJ2-5,TRBV10-3,TGTGCCATCAGCCAAGAACCCACCACGGAGACCCAGTACTTC,CAISQEPTTETQYF
NA,few,TRBJ1-3,TRBV4-1,TGCGCCAGCAGCAAACAGGGTTCCTCTGGAAACACCATATATTTT,CASSKQGSSGNTIYF
TRBD1,NA,TRBJ2-7,TRBV7-4,TGTGCCAGCAGCCGCCAGGGGACAGGGGTGGGGGAGCAGTACTTC,CASSRQGTGVGEQYF
TRBD1,NA,TRBJ1-6,TRBV29-1,TGCAGCGTTGCAACAGGGGGCTCCTATAATTCACCCCTCCACTTT,CSVATGGSYNSPLHF
NA,many,TRBJ1-6,TRBV2,TGTGCCAGCAGTGAAGGGTCCTATAATTCACCCCTCCACTTT,CASSEGSYNSPLHF
NA,NA,TRBJ2-5,TRBV6-6,TGTGCCAGCAGTTACAGACTCGGGAGTTCGCAAGAGACCCAGTACTTC,CASSYRLGSSQETQYF
TRBD1,once,TRBJ1-6,TRBV25-1,TGTGCCAGCAGTGACCCTAGACAGGGTAATTCACCCCTCCACTTT,CASSDPRQGNSPLHF